Below, one T cell receptor (beta chain) is given with its context. These data are taken from a study of cytomegalovirus exposure and HLA in healthy donors. In the study overall: The early release's HLA-typed donors yielded tens of millions of unique TCRs.

This PCR relied on a set of 60 Vbeta primers and 13 Jbeta primers. This table comes from immunoSEQ multiplex PCR, and its TCRdb copy is limited to in-frame clones, with some not included. The sample yields roughly 30,000 clones, 87% seen once. V lost 2 bases and J lost 3; bases outside the gene matches: 2. The CDR3 is made up of 15 amino acids. Germline V gene sequence: CDR1 SGHRS, CDR2 YFSETQ. Though probably carrying unrecorded immune exposures, donors were nominally healthy at sampling. The material sequenced was PBMCs. The V gene is TRBV5-1, the J gene TRBJ2-3; the match to TRBD2 covers 11 bases. This TCR was recovered from a boy younger than 18 in good health and CMV-seronegative. The CDR3 bases are TGCGCCAGCAGCTTAGGGACTAGCGGAACAGATACGCAGTATTTT. It specifies CASSLGTSGTDTQYF.